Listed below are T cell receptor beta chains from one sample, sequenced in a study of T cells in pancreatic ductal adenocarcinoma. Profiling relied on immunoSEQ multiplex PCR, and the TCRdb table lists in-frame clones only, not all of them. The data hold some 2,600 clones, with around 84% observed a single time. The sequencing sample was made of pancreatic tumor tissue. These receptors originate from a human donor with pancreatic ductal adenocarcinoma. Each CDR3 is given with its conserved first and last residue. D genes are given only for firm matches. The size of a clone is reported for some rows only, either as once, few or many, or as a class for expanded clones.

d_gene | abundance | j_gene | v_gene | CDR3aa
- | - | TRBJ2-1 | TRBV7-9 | CASTIVSGHRYNEQFF
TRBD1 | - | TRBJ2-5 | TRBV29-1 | CSLGQQETQYF
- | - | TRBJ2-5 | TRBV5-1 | CASSLEGETQYF
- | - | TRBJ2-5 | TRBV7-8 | CASSLARAGVSQETQYF
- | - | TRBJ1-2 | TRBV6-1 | CASSEGGSNYGYTF
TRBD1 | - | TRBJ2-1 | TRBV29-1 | CSAWTGGNNEQFF
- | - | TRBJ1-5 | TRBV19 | CASTVGVDQPQHF
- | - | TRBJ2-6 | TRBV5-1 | CASRSSGANVLTF
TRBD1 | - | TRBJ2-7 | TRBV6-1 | CASRGQGMVLGEQYF
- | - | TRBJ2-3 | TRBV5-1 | CASILTRRRTDTQYF
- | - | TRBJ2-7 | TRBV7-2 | CASSSRGLGGYEQYF
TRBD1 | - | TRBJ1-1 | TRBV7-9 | CASSQTGANTEAFF
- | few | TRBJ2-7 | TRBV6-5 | CASSYSRDGYEQYF
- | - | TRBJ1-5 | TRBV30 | CAWSRGAGQPQHF
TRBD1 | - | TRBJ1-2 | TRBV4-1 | CASSQDIQGAFGYTF
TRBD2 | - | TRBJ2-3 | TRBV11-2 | CASSLGAGAGTDTQYF
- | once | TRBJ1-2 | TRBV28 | CASSFGGGPGHLNYGYTF
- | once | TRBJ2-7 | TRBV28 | CASSYHYEQYF
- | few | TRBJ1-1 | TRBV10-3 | CATEAGDTEAFF
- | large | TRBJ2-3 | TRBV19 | CASGYREKTQYF
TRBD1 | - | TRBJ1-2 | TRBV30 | CAWSVQGGAGTF
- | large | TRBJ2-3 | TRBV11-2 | CASSLVTSSVDTQYF
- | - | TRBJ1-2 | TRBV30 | CAWSVSGGAGTF
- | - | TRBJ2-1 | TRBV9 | CASSVASDLNEQFF
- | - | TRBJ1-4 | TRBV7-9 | CALGPSYNEKLFF
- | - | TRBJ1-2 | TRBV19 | CASSNRGTALRAF
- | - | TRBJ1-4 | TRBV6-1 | CASSESPGEEKLFF
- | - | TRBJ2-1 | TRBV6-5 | CASSTPGGHNEQFF
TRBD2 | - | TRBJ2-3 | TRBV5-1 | CASSSSGTSGRIDTQYF
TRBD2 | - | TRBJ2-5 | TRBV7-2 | CASSLLAGGETQYF
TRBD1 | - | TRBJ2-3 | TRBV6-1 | CASSDRGTVSTDTQYF
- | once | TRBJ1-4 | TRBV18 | CASSPGQGEKLFF
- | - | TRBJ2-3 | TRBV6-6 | CASTSRLVTDTQYF
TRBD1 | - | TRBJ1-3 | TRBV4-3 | CASSQERQGTGNTIYF
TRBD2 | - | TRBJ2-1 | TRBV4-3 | CASSQVAGVSNEQFF
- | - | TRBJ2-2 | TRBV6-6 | CATRRVERNGELFF
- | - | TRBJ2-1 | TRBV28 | CASSFLERTYNEQFF
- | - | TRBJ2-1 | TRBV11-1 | CASSSYLRYNEQFF
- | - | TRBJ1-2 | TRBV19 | CASSTGHRQWGYTF
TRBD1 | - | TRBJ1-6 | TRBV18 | CASSTMDRVGSPLHF
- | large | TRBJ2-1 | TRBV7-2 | CASSLELAPNNEQFF
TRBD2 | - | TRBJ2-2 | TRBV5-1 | CASSWMSGTTDTGELFF
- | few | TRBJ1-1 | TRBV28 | CASSERGRVQTEAFF
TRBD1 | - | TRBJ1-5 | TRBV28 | CASSFVNFRRQGQNQPQHF
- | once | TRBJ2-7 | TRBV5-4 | CASSLGVGEYEQYF